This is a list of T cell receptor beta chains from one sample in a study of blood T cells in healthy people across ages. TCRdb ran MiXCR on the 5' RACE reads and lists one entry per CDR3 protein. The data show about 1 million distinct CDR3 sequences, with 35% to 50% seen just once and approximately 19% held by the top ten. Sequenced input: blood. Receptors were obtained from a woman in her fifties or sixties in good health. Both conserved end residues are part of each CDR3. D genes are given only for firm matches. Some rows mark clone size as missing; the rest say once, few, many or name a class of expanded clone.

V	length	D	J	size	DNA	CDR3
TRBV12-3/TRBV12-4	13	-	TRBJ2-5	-	TGTGCCAGCAGTTTAGGCGCCCCGCGGGCGCAGTACTTC	CASSLGAPRAQYF
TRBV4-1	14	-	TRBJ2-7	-	TGCGCCAGCAGCTATCACACGGCCGCCTACGAGCAGTACTTC	CASSYHTAAYEQYF
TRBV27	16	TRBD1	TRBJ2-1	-	TGTGCCAGCAGCTACGGGGGGACAGGGTGGAACGATGAGCAGTTCTTC	CASSYGGTGWNDEQFF
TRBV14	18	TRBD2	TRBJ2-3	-	TGTGCCAGCAGCCAAGTTCGGACTAGCGGGGCGTGGGGAGATACGCAGTATTTT	CASSQVRTSGAWGDTQYF
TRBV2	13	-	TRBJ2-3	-	TGTGCCAGTCTTGGGGGGAGGACAGATACGCGGTATTTT	CASLGGRTDTRYF
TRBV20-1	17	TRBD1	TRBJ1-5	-	TGCAGTGCAAACTGGGGACAGCAAATTCCTAGCAATCAGCCCCAGCATTTT	CSANWGQQIPSNQPQHF
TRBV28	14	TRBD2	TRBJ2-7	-	TGTGCCAGCAGCCCCGTGCTAGCGGGGTACGAGCAGTACTTC	CASSPVLAGYEQYF
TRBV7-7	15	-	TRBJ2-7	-	TGTGCCGGCAGCTCGGGTAGCGGATACGCCTACGAGCAGTACTTC	CAGSSGSGYAYEQYF
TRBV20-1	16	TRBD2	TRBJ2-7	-	TGCAGTGCTAGACCTAGCGGGAGAGGGTCCTACAATGAGCAGTACTTC	CSARPSGRGSYNEQYF
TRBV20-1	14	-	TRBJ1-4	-	TGCAGTGCCACAACCGGGCTCCGAGGGGAAAAACTGTTTTTT	CSATTGLRGEKLFF
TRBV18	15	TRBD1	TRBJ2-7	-	TGTGCCAGCTCACCAGAAGGGGGCTTCACCTACGAGCAGTACTTC	CASSPEGGFTYEQYF
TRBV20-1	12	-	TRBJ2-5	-	TGCAGTGCTATCCGGGTACAAGAGACCCAGTACTTC	CSAIRVQETQYF
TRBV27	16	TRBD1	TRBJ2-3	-	TGTGCCAGCAGTTCTGGACAGGGGTATAGCACAGATACGCAGTATTTT	CASSSGQGYSTDTQYF
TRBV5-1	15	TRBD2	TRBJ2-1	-	TGCGCCAGCAGCAGCGGGACTAGTATGTACAATGAGCAGTTCTTC	CASSSGTSMYNEQFF
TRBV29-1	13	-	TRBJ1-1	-	TGCAGCGTCCTGGGACCTGAGAACACTGAAGCTTTCTTT	CSVLGPENTEAFF
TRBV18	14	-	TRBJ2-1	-	TGTGCCAGCTCACCAACCGGGGCTTACAATGAGCAGTTCTTC	CASSPTGAYNEQFF
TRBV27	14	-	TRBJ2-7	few	TGTGCCAGCAGTTTATGGGTAGGGGAGCACGAGCAGTACTTC	CASSLWVGEHEQYF
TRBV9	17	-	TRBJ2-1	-	TGTGCCAGCAGCGTAGAGCCCGGGCAGAGCTCCTACAATGAGCAGTTCTTC	CASSVEPGQSSYNEQFF
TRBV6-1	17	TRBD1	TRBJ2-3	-	TGTGCCAGCAGTCCCGTTGATACAGGCGCCGGGACAGATGCGCAGTATTTT	CASSPVDTGAGTDAQYF
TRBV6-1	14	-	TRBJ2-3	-	TGTGCCAGCAGTGAAGATTTGTCACTAGATACGCAGTATTTT	CASSEDLSLDTQYF
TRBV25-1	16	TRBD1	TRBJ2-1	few	TGTGCCAGCAGTGTCGCCACAGGGGTCTCCTACAATGAGCAGTTCTTC	CASSVATGVSYNEQFF
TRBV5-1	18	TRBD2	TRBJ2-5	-	TGCGCCAGCAGCACAGCCGGGACTAGCGGTCCTGGGGTGGAGACCCAGTACTTC	CASSTAGTSGPGVETQYF
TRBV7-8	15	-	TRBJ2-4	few	TGTGCCAGCAGCCTGGAGCGTGGGGGGAAAAACATTCAGTACTTC	CASSLERGGKNIQYF
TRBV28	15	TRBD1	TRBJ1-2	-	TGTGCCAGCAGTGAGGTTCAACAGGGGGCCTATGGCTACACCTTC	CASSEVQQGAYGYTF
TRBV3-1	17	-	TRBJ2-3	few	TGTGCCAGCAGCCGAGACCCCGGGACATCTAGCACAGATACGCAGTATTTT	CASSRDPGTSSTDTQYF
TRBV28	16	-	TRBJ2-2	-	TGTGCCAGCTCCGACTCTAGGCCCGGGAGCACCGGGGAGCTGTTTTTT	CASSDSRPGSTGELFF
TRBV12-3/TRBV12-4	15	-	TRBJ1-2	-	TGTGCCAGCAGTTTAGGGTGGCAGGGAGTGTCGGGCTACACCTTC	CASSLGWQGVSGYTF
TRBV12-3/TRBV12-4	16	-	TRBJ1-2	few	TGTGCCAGCAGTTTGGGCAGGGGAGTCCGTAGCGCTGGCTACACCTTC	CASSLGRGVRSAGYTF
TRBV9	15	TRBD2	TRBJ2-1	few	TGTGCCAGCAGCGGGTTGCTAGCGGGAGACCATGAGCAGTTCTTC	CASSGLLAGDHEQFF
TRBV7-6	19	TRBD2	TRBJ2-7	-	TGTGCCAGCAGCTTAGCCGTGGTCTCGGGAAGCGGGAGCTCCTACGAGCAGTACTTC	CASSLAVVSGSGSSYEQYF
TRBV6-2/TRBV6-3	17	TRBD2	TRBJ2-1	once	TGTGCCAGCAGTTATCTCCTAGCGGGAGGGCCCTACAATGAGCAGTTCTTC	CASSYLLAGGPYNEQFF
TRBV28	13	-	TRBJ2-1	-	TGTGCCACCAGGGAGTCTTCCTACAATGAGCAGTTCTTC	CATRESSYNEQFF
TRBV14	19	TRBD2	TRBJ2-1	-	TGTGCCAGCAGCCGAGATGTAAGGACTAGCGGAAAATCCTACAATGAGCAGTTCTTC	CASSRDVRTSGKSYNEQFF
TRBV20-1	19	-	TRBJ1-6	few	TGCAGTGCTAGACCCATCGTAGGACAGAAGGAGTCTAGGGATTCACCCCTCCACTTT	CSARPIVGQKESRDSPLHF
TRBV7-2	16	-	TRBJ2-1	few	TGTGCCAGCAGCTTGAGGGTGGAAATTTCCTACAATGAGCAGTTCTTC	CASSLRVEISYNEQFF
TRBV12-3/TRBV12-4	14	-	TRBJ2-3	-	TGTGCCAGCAGCAGACAGTTACTCCCAGATACGCAGTATTTT	CASSRQLLPDTQYF
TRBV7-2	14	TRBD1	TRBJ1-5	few	TGTGCCAGCAGCTCGGACAGGGGCGATCAGCCCCAGCATTTT	CASSSDRGDQPQHF
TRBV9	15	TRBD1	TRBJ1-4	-	TGTGCCAGCAGCACCCGACAGGGCACTAATGAAAAACTGTTTTTT	CASSTRQGTNEKLFF
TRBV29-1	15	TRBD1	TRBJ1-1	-	TGCAGCGCCGGGGGCCCGGGACAGATGAACACTGAAGCTTTCTTT	CSAGGPGQMNTEAFF
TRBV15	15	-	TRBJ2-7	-	TGTGCCACCAGCAGAGAAGGACGGGGTGACTACGAGCAGTACTTC	CATSREGRGDYEQYF
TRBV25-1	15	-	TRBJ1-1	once	TGTGCCAGCAGTGAAAGGGCGGAGGGGAACACTGAAGCTTTCTTT	CASSERAEGNTEAFF
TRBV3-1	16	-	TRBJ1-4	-	TGTGCCAGCAGCCAGCCGCCGGGAAGGGGTAATGAAAAACTGTTTTTT	CASSQPPGRGNEKLFF
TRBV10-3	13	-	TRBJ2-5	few	TGTGCCATCAGTGAAGGGAGATGGGAGACCCAGTACTTC	CAISEGRWETQYF
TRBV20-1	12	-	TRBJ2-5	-	TGCAGTGCTAGAAGCAGGGGTCAGACCCAGTACTTC	CSARSRGQTQYF
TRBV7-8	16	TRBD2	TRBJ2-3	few	TGTGCCAGCAGTCCTGAACTTAGCGGGGCTGGAGATACGCAGTATTTT	CASSPELSGAGDTQYF
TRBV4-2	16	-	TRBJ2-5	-	TGTGCCAGCAGCCAAGAAGGTAGCGGTAGCCAAGAGACCCAGTACTTC	CASSQEGSGSQETQYF
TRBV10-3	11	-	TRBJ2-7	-	TGTGCCATCGGAGGCCCCTACGTGCAGTACTTC	CAIGGPYVQYF
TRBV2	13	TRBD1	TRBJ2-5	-	TGTGCCAGCAGCGCGGACAGGGTCAATGAGCAGTACTTC	CASSADRVNEQYF
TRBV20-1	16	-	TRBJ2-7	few	TGCAGTGCTAGAGATACGAACAGAGATGACCCCTACGAGCAGTACTTC	CSARDTNRDDPYEQYF
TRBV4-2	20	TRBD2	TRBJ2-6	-	TGTGCCAGCAGCCTCCAACCCCTGACTAGCGGGAGAACTGGGGCCAACGTCCTGACTTTC	CASSLQPLTSGRTGANVLTF
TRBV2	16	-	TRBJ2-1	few	TGTGCCAGCAGTCCGGGTTCGAGCGGGCTGAGGGGTGAGCAGTTCTTC	CASSPGSSGLRGEQFF
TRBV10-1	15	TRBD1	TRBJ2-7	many	TGCGCCAGCAGTGAAGCCGGGGACAGATCCTACGAGCAGTACTTC	CASSEAGDRSYEQYF
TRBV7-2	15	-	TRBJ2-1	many	TGTGCCAGCAGTCCTCTAACGGCCTCCTACAATGAGCAGTTCTTC	CASSPLTASYNEQFF